This T cell receptor beta chain derives from a study of T cells in women clearing cervical HPV infection. Study-level information: With HLA typing for only a few women, HLA confounding remains possible.

The study's findings and limits: Controls had more TRBV6-7 (approximately 0.15%) than cases (about 0.11%).

A remark on this clone: Its antigen remains unidentified. Sequencing ends 3 residues short of the CDR3 end; the germline J gene provides the rest.

Cervical HPV DNA detected by MY09/MY11 PCR, typed by dot-blot. Trimming took off 1 base at V and 7 bases at J, with 11 bases between the two ends. The CDR3 has 13 residues. Germline loops: CDR1 SGDLS, CDR2 YYNGEE. Average input was around 1,200 ng genomic DNA for immunoSEQ TCR beta CDR3 amplification. Measured with immunoSEQ multiplex PCR; TCRdb has only the in-frame clones, and not every one. The listing contains roughly 22,000 clones. The sequenced sample consisted of blood buffy coat. This receptor was taken from a woman aged 18 to 75 with a cervical HPV16 infection that either progressed to CIN3+ or cleared (not recorded which). The chain joins TRBV9 to TRBJ2-5; no reliable D call. The chain's CDR3 is CASSVSGAGTQYF. CDR3 bases read: TGTGCCAGCAGCGTATCAGGCGCCGGGACC.